This T cell receptor (beta chain) was recovered during a study of blood T cells in healthy people across ages (dated by TCRdb to the mid-2010s). Some background on the complete study: In model experiments, template switching captured roughly one uniquely barcoded TCR beta cDNA molecule for every two T cells. The donors were split into four age groups: young (average 16 years), middle-aged (about 40), aged (more than 60) and long-lived (over 80). Donors of different ages were randomly distributed across sequencing lanes to avoid experimental bias. To track age-related changes in TCR beta repertoire diversity, the study relied on deep sequencing normalized with unique cDNA molecular identifiers. For two donors (one aged 18 to 29 and one aged 80 or older), the study analyzed two additional independent replicas of 1 million unique cDNA reads from the same blood draw.

The 39 donors, aged about 6 to 90 years, were systemically healthy Caucasian individuals from Russia. Each donor gave ten milliliters of peripheral blood, drawn into EDTA-treated Vacutainer tubes. Ficoll-Paque density-gradient centrifugation was used to isolate PBMCs, with at least 7 million per sample. Trizol reagent was used to extract total RNA from the PBMCs, yielding at least 6 micrograms per sample. For every donor, flow cytometry on a PBMC aliquot measured the percentage of naive CD45RAhigh/CD27high T cells. For this clonotype: The antigen it binds to is not known. The sample holds no much larger clone one base away, and base qualities are not on file.

What the study reported, not specific to this receptor: The percentage of naive T cells measured by flow cytometry correlated strongly with observed TCR beta diversity. As age increased, observed TCR beta diversity per million T cells dropped in a roughly linear way, and a significant reduction was already evident by age 40. Compared with the aged group, the long-lived group had more naive CD4+ T cells, fewer expanded clones and increased TCR diversity, suggesting age selection. Bulk unsorted PBMC profiling prevented conclusive comparison of naive and antigen-experienced compartments. Because the CMV infection status of the donors was unknown, age-related changes in expanded clonotypes may potentially have been confounded. Estimates of total diversity based on one million sequenced T cells were regarded as lower bounds and as underestimates.

CDR1 and CDR2, looked up from the germline V gene (reference sequence), are DFQATT and SNEGSKA. The CDR3 has 14 amino acids, counting the end cysteine and phenylalanine. The kept DNA is CDR3 alone, 42 bases in frame from the first base. The V and J ends are trimmed by 4 bases and 0 bases, leaving 10 bases between them. Libraries were prepared through 5' RACE. Sequencing used an Illumina HiSeq 2500. A second PCR of about 6 to 11 cycles was run with a J-beta primer mix and a sample-barcoded 5' primer. Each TCR beta cDNA molecule received a unique molecular identifier from a template-switch 5' adaptor carrying 12 random nucleotides. At least 3 million CDR3-containing paired-end reads were obtained from each sample. First-strand cDNA was synthesized from all RNA with the Mint cDNA synthesis kit, primed by a TRBC-specific oligonucleotide. After uracil-DNA glycosylase treatment, a first 18-cycle PCR used universal primers M1SS and BC2_uni_R on all cDNA. The source study handled its data this way. For normalization, 1 million high-quality reads, each with a distinct molecular identifier, were randomly selected from each sample. Reads with shared molecular identifiers were discarded instead of being binned into consensus sequences. MiTCR, set to a Q25 quality threshold and the strictest error-elimination algorithm, was used for CDR3 identification, clonotype clustering and error correction. A nonparametric unseen species model using Euler transformation provided a lower-bound estimate of total TCR beta diversity. Through fastp at Q25 and MiXCR, TCRdb rebuilt clones from the public reads, retaining in-frame beta chains. Each entry merges the rows of one CDR3 protein and shows their most common DNA and genes. These V and J calls are TCRdb output, not the study's own analysis. The sample table holds approximately 600,000 distinct CDR3 sequences, of which roughly 53% were seen once. Around 37% of the sample is in the top ten clones.

The clonotype originates from a man aged 60 to 69 in good health. The chain links TRBV20-1 with TRBJ1-5; TRBD1 is a possible D gene, resting on 5 matching bases. The sample consisted of blood. The DNA is TGCAGTGCTACTCAGGGATATAGCAATCAGCCCCAGCATTTT. The encoded protein is CSATQGYSNQPQHF.